This paragraph reports one TCR beta chain. Its antigen is not identified. Second-dose groups at about 4 or about 12 weeks were pooled. The data are from a study of T cell responses to AZD1222 COVID-19 vaccine. Broader study findings: Reportedly, nearly half the spike-specific TCRs target unmutated variant regions.

The assay was immunoSEQ multiplex PCR, and TCRdb's table has in-frame clones only and misses some. The profile shows nearly 35,000 clones, more than 75% of them singletons. The sequenced sample was peripheral blood, obtained 28 days after the second AZD1222 dose. The TCR was taken from an adult who received the AZD1222 COVID-19 vaccine.

In DNA form, the CDR3 reads TGCAGCGCCTCCAGCCTCGGGGCCCCAGAGACCCAGTACTTC. Its translation is CSASSLGAPETQYF. The chain links TRBV29-1 to TRBJ2-5; possibly TRBD1 or TRBD2 for D (5 bases each). The CDR3 is made up of 14 amino acids. Germline V lookup: CDR1 SQVTM, CDR2 ANQGSEA. V lost 7 bases to trimming and J lost 4 bases, with 19 bases between them.